A selection of T cell receptor beta chains follows, all from one sample in a study of cytotoxic CD8 clonotypes in ibrutinib-treated CLL. Measured with immunoSEQ multiplex PCR; TCRdb has only the in-frame clones, and not every one. Of 29,000 or so clones in the sample, 60% to 85% were seen once. The input for sequencing was PBMCs, taken after 36 months of ibrutinib treatment. These receptors originate from a human donor with chronic lymphocytic leukemia. Each CDR3 is given with its conserved first and last residue.

j_call v_call cdr3_aa
TRBJ1-6 TRBV5-1 CASSLGLEVSPLHF
TRBJ2-7 TRBV19 CASSFIAGALSYEQYF
TRBJ1-5 TRBV10-3 CAISETGSIGNQPQHF
TRBJ1-2 TRBV6-5 CASRPSTGTYGYTF
TRBJ2-3 TRBV4-1 CASSQDRGTDTQYF
TRBJ2-7 TRBV5-6 CASSLGTAFPEQYF
TRBJ2-1 TRBV7-8 CASSPPLRTSGGHNEQFF
TRBJ2-3 TRBV7-8 CASSNATRWGYTQYF
TRBJ1-5 TRBV30 CAWSAWGASNQPQHF
TRBJ2-7 TRBV5-4 CASSLRGTSYEQYF
TRBJ1-1 TRBV7-9 CASSLDRVVSEAFF
TRBJ1-2 TRBV7-3 CASSLSGQGATGYTF
TRBJ2-7 TRBV27 CASSLKGGMAYEQYF
TRBJ2-1 TRBV7-3 CASSPLPGGINEQFF
TRBJ1-5 TRBV4-1 CASSPTNSNQPQHF
TRBJ1-1 TRBV4-1 CASSQAGTGIEAFF
TRBJ2-3 TRBV2 CASNQRLAVSDTQYF
TRBJ2-5 TRBV27 CASSLVGRETQYF
TRBJ1-1 TRBV5-1 CASSGDPDTEAFF
TRBJ2-5 TRBV4-1 CASSQGGYQETQYF
TRBJ2-7 TRBV7-9 CASEGQVSYEQYF
TRBJ2-2 TRBV7-9 CASSLRDTGELFF
TRBJ2-2 TRBV6-5 CASSYASFGELFF
TRBJ1-4 TRBV10-3 CAISVQEGEKLFF
TRBJ1-2 TRBV6-5 CASSITRGDGYTF
TRBJ2-2 TRBV10-3 CAIKGTNTGELFF
TRBJ1-2 TRBV19 CASSQRVYGYTF
TRBJ1-1 TRBV6-6 CASSRQGATEAFF
TRBJ1-2 TRBV19 CASSIQPGNPDYGYTF